This entry lists 32 T cell receptor beta chains sequenced from one sample in a study of cytomegalovirus exposure and HLA in healthy donors. Primers for the PCR totalled 60 Vbeta and 13 Jbeta. Libraries were prepared by immunoSEQ multiplex PCR; TCRdb keeps only in-frame clonotypes and omits some of them. The table shows 150,000 to 200,000 clones, with roughly 73% occurring only once. The specimen was PBMCs. These receptors were obtained from a male donor in good health and CMV-seronegative.

This sequence joins TRBV19 and TRBJ1-2, with 7 bases lining up with TRBD1. The V and J ends lost 7 bases and 8 bases, in that order; junction bases with no gene match: 7. The CDR3 totals 12 residues. CDR1 and CDR2 (germline): LNHDA, SQIVND (reference sequence). The DNA of the CDR3 is TGTGCCAGTAACCTCAACAGGGGCGGCTACACCTTC. Translating it yields CASNLNRGGYTF.

The CDR3 DNA reads TGTGCCAGCAGGCCACCCGGGGGAAGCAATCAGCCCCAGCATTTT. This codes for CASRPPGGSNQPQHF. The chain links TRBV6-5 to TRBJ1-5, with D possibly being TRBD1 (5 bases). The CDR3 has 15 residues. With 6 bases removed from V and 1 base from J, the gap between germline ends came to 13 bases. Looked up from germline, CDR1 is MNHEY and CDR2 is SVGAGI.

This clone was seen only once. The V and J genes are TRBV7-6 and TRBJ2-2; D is possibly TRBD1 (6 bases). The V end was cut by 0 bases, the J end by 8 bases, with 13 bases between. The CDR3 has 15 amino acids. Germline lookup yields CDR1 SGHVS and CDR2 FNYEAQ. CDR3 in DNA: TGTGCCAGCAGCTTAGCACAGGGTAGAGTAGGGGAGCTGTTTTTT. Translation: CASSLAQGRVGELFF.

This CDR3 reads CASSEAPGQSYGYTF. The CDR3 region has the DNA TGTGCCAGCAGTGAAGCGCCGGGACAGTCCTATGGCTACACCTTC. The V call is TRBV2, the J call TRBJ1-2, with 7 bases identical to TRBD1. V was pared by 0 bases and J by 4 bases, with 5 bases of the junction left unmatched. Germline CDR1 reads SNHLY; CDR2 reads FYNNEI. The CDR3 is made up of 15 amino acids.

This chain joins TRBV7-9 and TRBJ2-1; 9 nucleotides match TRBD1. Trimming at V came to 2 bases and at J to 0 bases, leaving 11 bases not matched to a gene. Germline V gene sequence: CDR1 SEHNR, CDR2 FQNEAQ (reference sequence). This CDR3 spans 19 amino acids. The CDR3 coding sequence is TGTGCCAGCAGCTTATCTTGGGACAGGGTTCGGGGCTCCTACAATGAGCAGTTCTTC. Its protein product is CASSLSWDRVRGSYNEQFF.

The CDR3 DNA reads as TGTGCCAGCAGCTTGCGAGGCCCGACAGGCGAAAAACTGTTTTTT. Protein sequence: CASSLRGPTGEKLFF. The rearrangement links TRBV7-2 to TRBJ1-4; D is possibly TRBD1 (6 bases). V was trimmed by 3 bases and J by 8 bases, leaving 16 bases between them. Germline V lookup: CDR1 SGHTA, CDR2 FQGNSA. The CDR3 has 15 amino acids.

The chain employs TRBV7-9 and TRBJ2-7; tentatively, D is TRBD1 (6 bases). Germline values: CDR1 SEHNR, CDR2 FQNEAQ (reference sequence). The CDR3 runs to 17 residues. V was clipped by 2 bases and J by 0 bases, with 17 bases between them. CDR3 coding DNA: TGTGCCAGCAGCTTAACTTTGACAGGCCCGAGCTCCTACGAGCAGTACTTC. Protein product: CASSLTLTGPSSYEQYF.

The CDR3 DNA reads TGTGCCAGCGCCCTGGGACTAGCGGGATCCGAGCAGTACTTC. Amino acids: CASALGLAGSEQYF. The chain uses TRBV7-6 and TRBJ2-7; 13 nucleotides line up with TRBD2. CDR1 and CDR2 (germline): SGHVS, FNYEAQ. There are 14 residues in the CDR3. V gave up 8 bases and J gave up 6 bases; unmatched junction bases: 7.

The rearrangement joins TRBV5-1 to TRBJ2-1; TRBD2 matches 7 bases. The ends lost 1 base at V and 10 bases at J; junction bases unmatched: 8. This CDR3 has 14 residues. CDR1 SGHRS and CDR2 YFSETQ come from the germline V gene. Here the CDR3 reads CASSLRLASFEQFF. DNA for the CDR3: TGCGCCAGCAGCTTGCGACTAGCTTCCTTCGAGCAGTTCTTC.

The chain uses TRBV7-2 and TRBJ2-7; maybe TRBD1 (6 bases). V shed 0 bases and J shed 4 bases, with 10 bases lying between them. Germline lookup yields CDR1 SGHTA and CDR2 FQGNSA. CDR3 length: 14 residues. In DNA, the CDR3 is TGTGCCAGCAGCTTAGCTGGACAGACGTACGAGCAGTACTTC. It encodes CASSLAGQTYEQYF.

V and J are TRBV9 and TRBJ2-2; 7 nucleotides agree with TRBD1. V shed 2 bases and J 0 bases; nucleotides not matched to a gene: 1. Looked up from germline, CDR1 is SGDLS and CDR2 is YYNGEE. The CDR3 sequence is 15 residues long. CDR3 nucleotide sequence: TGTGCCAGCAGCGTCGGGACAGCGAACACCGGGGAGCTGTTTTTT. Its protein product is CASSVGTANTGELFF.

The chain has TRBV29-1 and TRBJ1-2; perhaps TRBD1 as D (6 bases). The germline V and J ends were trimmed by 7 bases and 8 bases, with 14 bases remaining between them. From germline, CDR1 is SQVTM and CDR2 ANQGSEA. The CDR3 extends over 11 amino acids. The CDR3 region is CSDQGIWGYTF. Written as DNA, the CDR3 is TGCAGCGACCAGGGGATATGGGGCTACACCTTC.

V is TRBV6-1 and J is TRBJ2-7, with TRBD1 identical over 9 bases. This CDR3 is built from 13 residues. Per germline, CDR1 MNHNS and CDR2 SASEGT. V lost 10 bases to trimming and J lost 0 bases; unmatched junction nucleotides: 4. The DNA of the CDR3 is TGTGCCATACAGGGGGCATCCTCCTACGAGCAGTACTTC. It translates to CAIQGASSYEQYF.

Comments on this clone: The identical CDR3 is also encoded by other nucleotide sequences in the sample. The chain has TRBV7-9 and TRBJ2-5; D is perhaps TRBD2 (5 bases). Germline V gene data show CDR1 as SEHNR and CDR2 as FQNEAQ (reference sequence). The V and J ends lost 4 bases and 5 bases respectively, with 5 bases between them. This CDR3 has 11 amino acids. The CDR3 coding sequence is TGTGCCAGCAGCTCGGGGGAGACCCAGTACTTC. Its protein product is CASSSGETQYF.

The chain employs TRBV5-1 and TRBJ2-5; possible D gene TRBD2, 7 bases. The CDR3 totals 14 residues. Germline V gene sequence: CDR1 SGHRS, CDR2 YFSETQ. Trimming removed 1 base at V and 1 base at J, with 8 bases between. CDR3 DNA: TGCGCCAGCAGCTTGAGGGGGGGCCAAGAGACCCAGTACTTC. This translates into CASSLRGGQETQYF.

This clone was recorded a few times. This chain connects TRBV5-6 to TRBJ1-6; D is perhaps TRBD1 (5 bases). CDR1 and CDR2 from the germline V gene are SGHDT and YYEEEE. Trimming shortened V by 3 bases and J by 6 bases, and 19 bases separated the two germline ends. The CDR3 extends over 17 amino acids. The CDR3, as DNA: TGTGCCAGCAGCTGGGCGGGGCAGGGTGGTTTTAATTCACCCCTCCACTTT. It codes for CASSWAGQGGFNSPLHF.

This clone was counted a few times. The chain uses TRBV27 and TRBJ1-5; D gene unclear. The germline gives CDR1 MNHEY, CDR2 SMNVEV (reference sequence). This CDR3 spans 14 amino acids. The germline V and J ends were trimmed by 10 bases and 2 bases, with 15 bases remaining between them. As DNA, the CDR3 is TGTGCCATAGGAGGGTTATATGGCAATCAGCCCCAGCATTTT. It specifies CAIGGLYGNQPQHF.

V and J are TRBV28 and TRBJ1-5; D possibly corresponds to TRBD1 (6 bases). V was cut by 5 bases and J by 3 bases, with 17 bases left in between. The CDR3 runs to 16 residues. The V gene's germline CDR1 is MDHEN and CDR2 SYDVKM. The DNA for the CDR3 is TGTGCCAGCAGTAAATCCCGGGGGGCCGCCAATCAGCCCCAGCATTTT. This gives the protein CASSKSRGAANQPQHF.

The chain has TRBV2 and TRBJ2-4; TRBD1 might be the D (5 bases). The germline CDR1 and CDR2 sequences are SNHLY and FYNNEI. The CDR3 runs to 15 residues. V was cut by 3 bases and J by 1 base, with 10 bases left in between. CDR3 protein: CASSDRSGAKNIQYF. The CDR3 nucleotides are TGTGCCAGCAGTGACCGTTCAGGGGCCAAAAACATTCAGTACTTC.

This chain connects TRBV7-9 to TRBJ1-1, with TRBD1 identical over 8 bases. CDR1 SEHNR and CDR2 FQNEAQ come from the germline V gene (reference sequence). The V and J ends lost 5 bases and 1 base, in that order; junction bases with no gene match: 6. The CDR3 is made up of 15 amino acids. In DNA form, the CDR3 reads TGTGCCAGCAGCCGAAAGGGACAGGAGAACACTGAAGCTTTCTTT. Translated: CASSRKGQENTEAFF.

The rearrangement joins TRBV5-8 to TRBJ1-5, with 7 bases matching TRBD1. The CDR3 has 15 residues. Germline CDR1 SGHTS, CDR2 YDEGEE. The V gene end was trimmed by 3 bases and the J gene end by 5 bases; junction bases not matched to a gene: 8. CDR3 DNA: TGTGCCAGCAGCTCGGACCGGGACAGAGATCAGCCCCAGCATTTT. Translation gives CASSSDRDRDQPQHF.

The rearrangement uses TRBV11-2 and TRBJ2-3; 14 bases line up with TRBD2. Germline V lookup: CDR1 SGHAT, CDR2 FQNNGV. CDR3 length equals 16 residues. Trimming took 4 bases from V and 4 from J; bases not matched to a gene: 4. The CDR3 nucleotides read TGTGCCAGCAGCTGGGGGACTAGCGGGGGCCCAGATACGCAGTATTTT. Translation gives CASSWGTSGGPDTQYF.

This chain joins TRBV2 and TRBJ1-4; 7 bases match TRBD1. Germline V gene data show CDR1 as SNHLY and CDR2 as FYNNEI. Germline trimming cut 6 bases from V and 4 bases from J; bases unmatched to any gene: 8. The CDR3 has 15 residues. In DNA form, the CDR3 reads TGTGCCAGCAGACTAACCGGGACAGATAATGAAAAACTGTTTTTT. Residues: CASRLTGTDNEKLFF.

The chain has TRBV7-2 and TRBJ2-7; D possibly corresponds to TRBD2 (5 bases). The length of the CDR3 is 13 residues. With 2 bases removed from V and 5 bases from J, the gap between germline ends came to 10 bases. Germline V lookup: CDR1 SGHTA, CDR2 FQGNSA. CDR3 amino acids: CASSLLERHEQYF. CDR3 bases: TGTGCCAGCAGCTTATTAGAGCGGCACGAGCAGTACTTC.

This chain connects TRBV28 to TRBJ2-7; the D is unclear. V was pared by 2 bases and J by 1 base, with 9 bases between. Germline CDR1 MDHEN, CDR2 SYDVKM. CDR3 length: 14 amino acids. The CDR3 spells CASSLGGFSYEQYF. Written as DNA, the CDR3 is TGTGCCAGCAGTTTAGGCGGTTTTTCCTACGAGCAGTACTTC. Full variable domain (missing parts from reference TRBV28 and TRBJ2-7): DVKVTQSSRYLVKRTGEKVFLECVQDMDHENMFWYRQDPGLGLRLIYFSYDVKMKEKGDIPEGYSVSREKKERFSLILESASTNQTSMYLCASSLGGFSYEQYFGPGTRLTVT.

The chain combines TRBV5-1 with TRBJ2-7; TRBD1 might be the D (5 bases). Trimming pared 2 bases from V and 2 bases from J, leaving 8 bases between. CDR1 and CDR2 (germline): SGHRS, YFSETQ. CDR3 length equals 13 residues. CDR3 nucleotide sequence: TGCGCCAGCAGCTTAAGGACACCCTACGAGCAGTACTTC. Protein product: CASSLRTPYEQYF.

The chain recombines TRBV6-5 with TRBJ2-2, with a possible D match to TRBD1 (5 bases). This CDR3 has 15 residues. CDR1 is MNHEY and CDR2 is SVGAGI in the germline V gene. V was shortened by 0 bases and J by 1 base, with 6 bases between the two germline ends. Here the CDR3 DNA reads TGTGCCAGCAGTTACTCGGGGCAGAACACCGGGGAGCTGTTTTTT. It specifies CASSYSGQNTGELFF.

The chain combines TRBV15 with TRBJ2-1, with TRBD2 matching 11 bases. Germline lookup yields CDR1 LNHNV and CDR2 YYDKDF (reference sequence). This CDR3 has 17 amino acids. Trimming removed 5 bases from V and 7 bases from J; junction bases left unmatched: 13. The CDR3 sequence: CATSAIHSGGGSNEQFF. CDR3 nucleotide sequence: TGTGCCACCAGCGCAATTCATAGCGGGGGGGGGAGTAATGAGCAGTTCTTC.

The V call is TRBV5-1, the J call TRBJ1-4, with 8 bases that match TRBD1. CDR1 and CDR2 from the germline V gene are SGHRS and YFSETQ. Trimming removed 0 bases from V and 5 bases from J; junction bases left unmatched: 3. The CDR3 covers 15 residues. Here the CDR3 reads CASSLGDRLNEKLFF. CDR3 DNA: TGCGCCAGCAGCTTGGGGGACAGGTTAAATGAAAAACTGTTTTTT.

This clone came up a few times. The chain is built from TRBV19 and TRBJ2-7; TRBD1 aligns across 8 bases. Germline V gene lookup returns CDR1 LNHDA and CDR2 SQIVND (reference sequence). V was pared by 8 bases and J by 4 bases, with 7 bases of the junction left unmatched. This CDR3 comprises 13 residues. The CDR3 sequence: CASADREGYEQYF. CDR3 DNA sequence: TGTGCCAGTGCGGACAGGGAAGGGTACGAGCAGTACTTC.

This chain joins TRBV7-9 and TRBJ1-6; no clear D. Trimming stripped 1 base from V and 8 bases from J, with 9 bases between. Germline V gene lookup returns CDR1 SEHNR and CDR2 FQNEAQ (reference sequence). The CDR3 consists of 14 residues. The CDR3 loop reads CASSLDISYSPLHF. CDR3 nucleotide sequence: TGTGCCAGCAGCTTAGACATCAGTTATTCACCCCTCCACTTT.

V is TRBV5-1 and J is TRBJ1-2; 8 nucleotides align to TRBD1. Trimming at V came to 1 base and at J to 7 bases, leaving 9 bases not matched to a gene. Looked up from germline, CDR1 is SGHRS and CDR2 is YFSETQ. The CDR3 is 15 amino acids. CDR3 sequence: CASSLLQGAPSGYTF. In DNA, the CDR3 is TGCGCCAGCAGCTTGCTGCAGGGGGCGCCTTCTGGCTACACCTTC.